These T cell receptor beta chains were read from a single sample in a study of read filtering for tumor transcriptome and immune sequencing. TCRdb independently ran MiXCR on the reads; one entry per CDR3 protein. The repertoire includes 49,000 or so distinct CDR3 sequences, 10% to 15% of them detected once, and about 14% sits in the top ten. Material: a population of CD138-negative cells sorted from bone marrow. The receptors shown here come from a donor aged 40 or older with multiple myeloma. CDR3s include the opening cysteine and the closing phenylalanine or tryptophan. A D gene is named only where the DNA matches it firmly. A row's size may be missing; if present it is once, few, many or a size class.

cdr3_nt cdr3_aa v_call clone_size j_call d_call
TGTGCCAGCAGCACTCAACTAGCGGGAGGTACCCCCTACGAGCAGTACTTC CASSTQLAGGTPYEQYF TRBV7-2 . TRBJ2-7 TRBD2
TGCGCCAGCAGCCAATTGTACAATAAGCAGTTCTTC CASSQLYNKQFF TRBV4-1 . TRBJ2-1 .
TGTGCCAGCAGTCTGAGGGGGACATTGAACCCTGAAGCTTTCTTT CASSLRGTLNPEAFF TRBV5-6 many TRBJ1-1 .
TGCGCCAGCAGCTTGGATGGCGGGAGTTTAAATGAGCAGTTCTTC CASSLDGGSLNEQFF TRBV5-1 medium-sized TRBJ2-1 TRBD2
TGTGCCAGCAGTTGGGACGGCTCCTACAATGAGCAGTTCTTC CASSWDGSYNEQFF TRBV2 many TRBJ2-1 .
TGTGCCAGCAGCTTCGGACTCACGAACACTGAAGCTTTCTTT CASSFGLTNTEAFF TRBV12-3/TRBV12-4 many TRBJ1-1 .
TGTGCCAGCAGTTTTGAGCCAGGTAGCTACGAGCAGTACTTC CASSFEPGSYEQYF TRBV27 many TRBJ2-7 .
TGTGCCAGCGGAGTCACAGGGGCGCCCCCCGGGGAGCTGTTTTTT CASGVTGAPPGELFF TRBV27 many TRBJ2-2 TRBD1
TGTGCCATCCCAAGGGCAGGGGCGAACACCGGGGAGCTGTTTTTT CAIPRAGANTGELFF TRBV10-3 many TRBJ2-2 .
TGTGCCAGCAGTGAGACAGGGGGAGGGACTGAAGCTTTCTTT CASSETGGGTEAFF TRBV2 many TRBJ1-1 TRBD1
TGCGCCAGCAGCCAAGTTTCCGGCGCAGGGTTGGGAGAGACCCAGTACTTC CASSQVSGAGLGETQYF TRBV4-1 many TRBJ2-5 .
TGTGCCAGCAGCCCAAGGGGGCTTTGGAATGAAAAACTGTTTTTC CASSPRGLWNEKLFF TRBV9 . TRBJ1-4 TRBD1
TGCGCCAGCAGCTCCGGGACGGCACAAGAGACCCAGTACTTC CASSSGTAQETQYF TRBV10-2 many TRBJ2-5 .
TGTGCCAGCAGCCGGGACAGGGGAGGCACTGAAGCTTTCTTT CASSRDRGGTEAFF TRBV12-3/TRBV12-4 many TRBJ1-1 TRBD1
TGTGCTAGCAGCTACCTCCGGGGGGGCCACACTGAAGCTTCCTTT CASSYLRGGHTEASF TRBV11-2 . TRBJ1-1 .
TGCAGTGCTAGAGGAAGGACAGGCCTTTATACGCAGTATTTT CSARGRTGLYTQYF TRBV20-1 many TRBJ2-3 TRBD1
TGCAGTGCTAGCGGGAGGGCCGGGGAGACCCAGTACTTC CSASGRAGETQYF TRBV20-1 many TRBJ2-5 TRBD2
TGTGCCAGTAATTTTTTCCGGGACAGCAACACCGGGGAGCTGTTTTTT CASNFFRDSNTGELFF TRBV19 many TRBJ2-2 TRBD1
TGTGCCAGCTCACCACCAGGACAGGGAGACAATGAGCAGTTCTTC CASSPPGQGDNEQFF TRBV18 many TRBJ2-1 TRBD1
TGCGCCAGCAGAACTGGACAGAACAATGAGCAGTTCTTC CASRTGQNNEQFF TRBV5-1 many TRBJ2-1 .
TGTGCCAGCAGTCCCGGAGCGCTCTCTGGGGCCAACGTCCTGACTTTC CASSPGALSGANVLTF TRBV7-9 many TRBJ2-6 .
TGCGCCAGCAGTCAAGTAGCGGGAGCGAGCACAGATACGCAGTATTTT CASSQVAGASTDTQYF TRBV23-1 many TRBJ2-3 TRBD2
TGTGCCAGCAGCTTACGCGGGACAGGGGTCAGGAATGAAAAACTGTTTTTT CASSLRGTGVRNEKLFF TRBV7-6 many TRBJ1-4 TRBD1
TGTGCCAGCACCCCAATTAGAGGGATTCAGCCCCAGCATTTT CASTPIRGIQPQHF TRBV28 many TRBJ1-5 .
TGTGCCAGCAGCCAAGTTTCGCTAGCGGGAGGTCCCACAGATACGCAGTATTTT CASSQVSLAGGPTDTQYF TRBV3-1 many TRBJ2-3 TRBD2
TGTGCCAGCAGTGTCAGGGGGCCCACCCACTCCTACAATGTGCAGTTCTTC CASSVRGPTHSYNVQFF TRBV25-1 few TRBJ2-1 TRBD1
TGCAGTGCTGGCCGGGACAGGGGCTACAATGAGCAGTTCTTC CSAGRDRGYNEQFF TRBV20-1 many TRBJ2-1 TRBD1
TGCAGCTTTGCTATTCAAACTAGGGTTCTACAGCAGTATTTT CSFAIQTRVLQQYF TRBV29-1 many TRBJ2-3 .
TGTGCCAGCAGCTTAGGAGGTGGGACAGTTGCAACTAATGAAAAACTGTTTTTT CASSLGGGTVATNEKLFF TRBV7-9 many TRBJ1-4 TRBD1
TGTGCCAGCAGCTTCTACAGGGGACCGGACACTGAAGCTTTCTTT CASSFYRGPDTEAFF TRBV7-6 many TRBJ1-1 TRBD1
TGTGCCAGCAGCTCATCGGGTAGCGGATTCCTCGGTACGCAGTATTTT CASSSSGSGFLGTQYF TRBV7-9 . TRBJ2-3 .
TGTGCCAGCAGTCTCACAGAGAAAGAGACCCAGTACTTC CASSLTEKETQYF TRBV6-2/TRBV6-3 many TRBJ2-5 .
TGCAGCGTCTTGGGACTAGCGGGAGGAGGCACAGATACGCAGTATTTT CSVLGLAGGGTDTQYF TRBV29-1 many TRBJ2-3 TRBD2
TGCGCCAGCAGCCAAGACGGACAGGGCTATGGCTACACCTTC CASSQDGQGYGYTF TRBV4-1 many TRBJ1-2 TRBD1
TGCAGTGCTAGAGCAACGGGAAATAACTATGGCTACACCTTC CSARATGNNYGYTF TRBV20-1 . TRBJ1-2 .
TGTCTACCCCCCCCAGGGAAATCGCAGCCCCAGCATTTT CLPPPGKSQPQHF TRBV3-1 many TRBJ1-5 .
TGTGCCAGCAGTTGGAGGGGTAGCAATCAGCCCCAGCATTTT CASSWRGSNQPQHF TRBV27 many TRBJ1-5 .
TGCGCCAGCAGCCAAGTAGGCACTAGCGGGTCGAACAAGAGCTCCTACGAGCAGTACTTC CASSQVGTSGSNKSSYEQYF TRBV4-3 many TRBJ2-7 TRBD2
TGCAGTGCTAGAGGTGGGACAGTTCAAGTCAGTCAGCCTCAGCATTTT CSARGGTVQVSQPQHF TRBV20-1 . TRBJ1-5 TRBD1
TGCAGTGCTAGAGACCTATTTCGACTAGCGGGAGTCTACGAGCAGTACTTC CSARDLFRLAGVYEQYF TRBV20-1 many TRBJ2-7 TRBD2